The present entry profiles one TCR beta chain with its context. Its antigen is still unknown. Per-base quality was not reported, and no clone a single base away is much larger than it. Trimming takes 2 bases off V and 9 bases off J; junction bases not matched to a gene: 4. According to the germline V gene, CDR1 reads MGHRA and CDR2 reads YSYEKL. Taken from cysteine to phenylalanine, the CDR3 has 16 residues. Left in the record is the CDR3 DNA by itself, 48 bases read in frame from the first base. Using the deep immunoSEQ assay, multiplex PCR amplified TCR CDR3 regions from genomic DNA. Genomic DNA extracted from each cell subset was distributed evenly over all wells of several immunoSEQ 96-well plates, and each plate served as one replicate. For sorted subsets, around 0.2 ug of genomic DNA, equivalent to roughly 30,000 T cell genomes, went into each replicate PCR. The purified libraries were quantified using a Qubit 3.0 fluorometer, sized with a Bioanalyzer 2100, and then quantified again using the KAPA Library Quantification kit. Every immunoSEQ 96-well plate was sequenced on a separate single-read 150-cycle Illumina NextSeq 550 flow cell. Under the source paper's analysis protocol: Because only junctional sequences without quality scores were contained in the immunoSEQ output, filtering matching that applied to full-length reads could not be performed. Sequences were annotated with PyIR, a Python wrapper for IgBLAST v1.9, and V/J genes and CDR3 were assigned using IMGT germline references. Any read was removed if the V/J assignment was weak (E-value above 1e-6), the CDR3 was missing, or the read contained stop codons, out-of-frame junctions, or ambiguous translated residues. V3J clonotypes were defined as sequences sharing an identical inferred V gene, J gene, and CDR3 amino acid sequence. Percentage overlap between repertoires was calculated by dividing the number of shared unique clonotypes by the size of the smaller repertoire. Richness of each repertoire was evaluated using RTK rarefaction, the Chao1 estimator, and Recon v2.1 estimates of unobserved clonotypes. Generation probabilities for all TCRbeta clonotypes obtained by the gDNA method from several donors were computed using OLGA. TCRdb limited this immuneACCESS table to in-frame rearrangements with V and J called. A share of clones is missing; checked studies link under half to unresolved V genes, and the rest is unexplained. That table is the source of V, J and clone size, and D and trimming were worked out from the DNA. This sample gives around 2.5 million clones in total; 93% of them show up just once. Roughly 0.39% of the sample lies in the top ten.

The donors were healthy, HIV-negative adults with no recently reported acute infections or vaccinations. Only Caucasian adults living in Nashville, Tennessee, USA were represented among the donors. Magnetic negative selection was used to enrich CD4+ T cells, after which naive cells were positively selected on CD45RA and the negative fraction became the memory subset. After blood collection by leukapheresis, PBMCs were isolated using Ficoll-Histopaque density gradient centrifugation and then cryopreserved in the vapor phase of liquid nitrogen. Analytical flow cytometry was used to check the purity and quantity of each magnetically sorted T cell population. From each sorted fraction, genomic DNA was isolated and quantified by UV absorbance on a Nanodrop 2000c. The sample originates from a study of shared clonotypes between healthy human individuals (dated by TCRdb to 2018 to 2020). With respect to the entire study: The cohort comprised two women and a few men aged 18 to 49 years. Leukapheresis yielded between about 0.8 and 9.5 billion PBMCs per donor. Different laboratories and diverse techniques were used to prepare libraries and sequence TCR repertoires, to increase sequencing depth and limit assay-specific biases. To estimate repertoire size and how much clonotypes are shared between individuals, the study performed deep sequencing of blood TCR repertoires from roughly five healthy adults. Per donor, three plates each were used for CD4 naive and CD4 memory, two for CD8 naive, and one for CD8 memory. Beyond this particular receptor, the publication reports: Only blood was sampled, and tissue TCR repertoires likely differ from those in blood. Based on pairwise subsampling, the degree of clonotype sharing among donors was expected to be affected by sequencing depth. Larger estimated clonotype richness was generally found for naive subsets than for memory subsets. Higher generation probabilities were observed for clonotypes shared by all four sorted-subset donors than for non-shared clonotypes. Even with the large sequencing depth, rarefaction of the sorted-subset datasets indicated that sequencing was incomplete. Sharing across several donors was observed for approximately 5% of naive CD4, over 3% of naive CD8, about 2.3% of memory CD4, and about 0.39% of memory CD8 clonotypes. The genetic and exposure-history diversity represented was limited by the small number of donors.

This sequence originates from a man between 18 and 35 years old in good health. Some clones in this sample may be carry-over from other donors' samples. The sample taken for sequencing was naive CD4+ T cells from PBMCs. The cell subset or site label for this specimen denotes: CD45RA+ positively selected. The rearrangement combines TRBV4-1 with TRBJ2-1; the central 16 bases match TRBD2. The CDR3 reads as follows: CASSQHGTSGRVEQFF. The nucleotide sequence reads TGCGCCAGCAGCCAACACGGGACTAGCGGGAGGGTTGAGCAGTTCTTC.